The next 4 T cell receptor beta chains were all read from a single sample in a study of blood T cell repertoires in COVID-19. Assay: immunoSEQ multiplex PCR; the TCRdb copy retains only in-frame clones and omits some. The sample includes nearly 400,000 clones, 85% to 90% of them seen just once. What was sequenced was PBMCs or T cells enriched from blood (not recorded which). The receptors shown here come from a woman aged 25-40 years who had recovered from COVID-19.

This clone occurred a few times. V usage is TRBV12-2 and J usage is TRBJ2-7; the table's D gene call, TRBD2, was not cross checked with the DNA. TRBV12-2 is listed as a pseudogene. The CDR3 has 12 amino acids. CDR3 loop: CASRWTSGEQYF. CDR3 coding DNA: TGTGCAAGTCGCTGGACTAGCGGCGAGCAGTACTTC.

V and J are TRBV18 and TRBJ2-7, with 8 bases fitting TRBD1. V lost 6 bases, J lost 6 bases, and 7 bases stayed unmatched. The CDR3 loop spans 13 amino acids. The germline gives CDR1 KGHSH, CDR2 LQKENI. The CDR3 DNA reads TGTGCCAGCTCGCCGCAGGGGGCCGGCGAGCAGTACTTC. Translating gives CASSPQGAGEQYF.

This chain joins TRBV11-1 and TRBJ2-1, with 10 bases lining up with TRBD2. Per the germline V gene, CDR1 is SGHAT and CDR2 is FQDESV (reference sequence). This CDR3 comprises 16 residues. V lost 8 bases and J lost 8; bases outside the gene matches: 15. The CDR3 loop reads CASRRVAGGNGHEQFF. CDR3 nucleotides: TGTGCCAGCCGAAGAGTAGCGGGAGGAAATGGTCATGAGCAGTTCTTC.

This chain links TRBV24-1 with TRBJ2-1; unclear D gene. The CDR3 totals 15 residues. V was shortened by 3 bases and J by 0 bases, with 8 bases between the two germline ends. Germline loops: CDR1 KGHDR, CDR2 SFDVKD. The CDR3 DNA reads TGTGCCACCAGTGATCCCACCAGCTCCTACAATGAGCAGTTCTTC. Encoded protein: CATSDPTSSYNEQFF.